This T cell receptor beta chain emerged from a study of post-analysis software for immune sequencing data. At the level of the study: Relapsing-remitting, secondary progressive and progressive-relapsing courses of multiple sclerosis were included. Whole-study findings and limits: For normalized Chao1 diversity, multiple sclerosis patients scored significantly lower than controls did. Under F measure analysis, samples from one preparation batch co-clustered strongly. Five TRBV segments, including TRBV5-6, TRBV5-1 and TRBV20-1, were more frequent in patients than controls.

Presence of unique molecular identifiers characterized the TCR beta cDNA libraries. T cells numbering roughly 0.85 to 11 million gave rise to some 500,000 cDNA molecules. TCRdb analysed the PCR reads with MiXCR anew, one entry per CDR3 protein. The sample shows 800,000 to 950,000 distinct CDR3 sequences, under 70% of them seen only once. In regard to this clonotype: Its antigen is not known.

This CDR3 region has 13 residues. The V gene lost 4 bases and the J gene lost 4 bases, with 8 bases spanning the gap. Germline CDR1 is MGHRA and CDR2 is YSYEKL. The source is a girl aged 10 to 17 with multiple sclerosis. Sequencing was done on a sample of blood. This chain connects TRBV4-1 to TRBJ1-5, with unresolved D. The CDR3 loop is CASSPTLNQPQHF. The CDR3 coding sequence is TGCGCCAGCAGCCCTACCCTAAATCAGCCCCAGCATTTT.